The 5 T cell receptor beta chains given below trace back to one sample, sequenced in a study of T cells in women clearing cervical HPV infection. The data were produced by immunoSEQ multiplex PCR, yet TCRdb's version contains in-frame clones alone and is incomplete. This sample's clone table lists about 35,000 clones. Material: blood buffy coat. Source of these receptors: a woman aged 18 to 75 with a cervical HPV16 infection that either progressed to CIN3+ or cleared (not recorded which).

A remark on this clone: The read comes to an end 3 residues before the CDR3 does, leaving the germline J gene to fill in the end. The chain joins TRBV2 to TRBJ1-2; a possible D gene is TRBD1 (5 bases). Germline V lookup: CDR1 SNHLY, CDR2 FYNNEI. V lost 6 bases and J 7 bases, leaving 12 bases between the germline ends. The CDR3 covers 12 residues. This chain's CDR3 is CASSRDLTGYTF. The covered CDR3 bases are TGTGCCAGCAGCCGGGACTTAACTGGC.

With respect to this clone: The read gets to within 3 residues of the CDR3 end, and the germline J gene fills in the rest. The V gene is TRBV18, the J gene TRBJ1-1; TRBD1 matches 9 bases. The V gene's germline CDR1 is KGHSH and CDR2 LQKENI. J gave up 5 bases and V 3 bases, and 7 bases lay outside the gene matches. The CDR3 contains 15 residues. The part of the CDR3 DNA that was read is TGTGCCAGCTCACCGGGACAGGGACTGGGAACTGAA. Translating gives CASSPGQGLGTE. The full CDR3 reads CASSPGQGLGTEAFF.

As to this clone: The read terminates 3 residues ahead of where the CDR3 ends, so the germline J gene completes it. The chain combines TRBV7-3 with TRBJ2-3; no clear D. V gave up 1 base and J gave up 5 bases, with 7 bases separating them. The CDR3 loop spans 13 amino acids. Germline V gives CDR1 SGHTA, CDR2 FQGTGA. Incomplete CDR3 DNA: TGTGCCAGCAGCTTAAAAAGAGGAGATACG. Amino acid sequence: CASSLKRGDT. The entire CDR3 protein is CASSLKRGDTQYF. The variable domain in full, with the rest retrieved from reference TRBV7-3 and TRBJ2-3, is GAGVSQTPSNKVTEKGKYVELRCDPISGHTALYWYRQSLGQGPEFLIYFQGTGAADDSGLPNDRFFAVRPEGSVSTLKIQRTERGDSAVYLCASSLKRGDTQYFGPGTRLTVL.

Points on this clone: Read sequence stops 3 residues before the CDR3 end, and the germline J gene provides the missing end. V usage is TRBV2 and J usage is TRBJ1-4; D gene ambiguous. Germline V gene sequence: CDR1 SNHLY, CDR2 FYNNEI. Deletions cut 3 bases from V and 0 bases from J, with 5 bases between. The CDR3 totals 14 residues. The CDR3 reads CASSDRSTNEKLFF. The sequenced CDR3 bases are TGTGCCAGCAGTGACAGATCAACTAATGAAAAA.

Comment on this clone: The read terminates 3 residues ahead of where the CDR3 ends, so the germline J gene completes it. The rearrangement links TRBV5-1 to TRBJ2-7; TRBD1 is a possible D gene (6 bases). Germline assignment: CDR1 SGHRS and CDR2 YFSETQ. Trimming cost V 0 bases and J 5 bases, with 12 bases left between them. The CDR3 runs 14 residues. CDR3 bases read: TGCGCCAGCAGCTTGGCGACAGGATTGAACGAG. Its protein product is CASSLATGLNE. The full-length CDR3 reads as CASSLATGLNEQYF.